The present T cell receptor (beta chain) was sequenced within a study of blood T cells in healthy people across ages. CDR3 length: 15 amino acids. The V gene lost 0 bases and the J gene lost 7 bases, with 18 bases spanning the gap. Germline V gene lookup returns CDR1 SQVTM and CDR2 ANQGSEA. A sample-barcoded 5' primer and a J-beta primer mix were used in a second PCR of roughly 6 to 11 cycles. TCRdb used MiXCR to reprocess the 5' RACE reads, holding one entry per CDR3 protein. In the table there are 1,500,000 or so distinct CDR3 sequences, roughly 43% of which are singletons. The clonotype comes from a woman between 18 and 29 years old in good health. The sequenced material came from blood. V gene TRBV29-1 combines with J gene TRBJ1-1; D might be TRBD1 (6 bases). In nucleotides, the CDR3 is TGCAGCGTTGAAGATTCCCCTACAGGGATGGGTGAAGCTTTCTTT. This encodes CSVEDSPTGMGEAFF.